This TCR beta chain was identified in a study of T-cell reconstitution after alpha-beta-depleted transplantation in children. In the case of this clonotype: Its antigen remains unknown.

General study findings and limits: In patients about two months after transplant, alpha-beta T cells reportedly arose from several hundred expanded graft clones. Most T-cell counts and diversity one year after the transplant came from T cells that were newly produced. Surviving recipient T cells and thymic progenitors produced the high day-60 TCRbeta diversity seen in some patients.

Using unique molecular identifiers, the investigators prepared the TCRbeta library. TCRdb re-analysed the PCR reads in MiXCR, keeping a single row per CDR3 protein. This sample has some 600,000 distinct CDR3 sequences; over 10% occur once, and the top ten carry about 2.2%. Unmatched junction bases numbered 9, after V lost 4 bases and J lost 1 base. CDR1 and CDR2 from the germline V gene are MNHEY and SVGAGI. This CDR3 region has 19 residues. The specimen was PBMCs, mostly from graft donor cells, collected 360 days after TCRalphabeta/CD19-depleted stem cell transplant. The rearrangement uses TRBV6-5 and TRBJ2-1; TRBD2 matches 14 bases. This sequence was found in a male patient younger than 18 who had a stem cell transplant for acute myeloid leukemia, so the T cells may come from the graft donor. CDR3 coding DNA: TGTGCCAGCAGTTCTTCAAGACTAGCGGGAGGGTCGTCCTACAATGAGCAGTTCTTC. Its protein is CASSSSRLAGGSSYNEQFF.